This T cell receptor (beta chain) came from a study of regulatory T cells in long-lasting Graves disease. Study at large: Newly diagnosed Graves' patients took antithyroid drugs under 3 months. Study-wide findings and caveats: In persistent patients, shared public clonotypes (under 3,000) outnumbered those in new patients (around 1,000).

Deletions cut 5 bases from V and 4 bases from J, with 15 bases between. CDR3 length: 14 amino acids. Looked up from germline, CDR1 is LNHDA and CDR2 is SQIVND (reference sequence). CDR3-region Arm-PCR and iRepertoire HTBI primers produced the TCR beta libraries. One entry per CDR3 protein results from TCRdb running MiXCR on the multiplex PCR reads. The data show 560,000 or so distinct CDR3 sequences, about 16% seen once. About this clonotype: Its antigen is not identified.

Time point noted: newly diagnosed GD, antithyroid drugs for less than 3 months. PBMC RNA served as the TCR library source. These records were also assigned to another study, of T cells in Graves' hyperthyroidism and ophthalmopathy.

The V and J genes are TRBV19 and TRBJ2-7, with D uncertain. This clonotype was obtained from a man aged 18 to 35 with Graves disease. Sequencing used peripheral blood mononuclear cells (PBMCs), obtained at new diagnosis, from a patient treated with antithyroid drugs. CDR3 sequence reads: CASSPRRIQYEQYF. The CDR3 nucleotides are TGTGCCAGTAGTCCCCGACGGATACAATACGAGCAGTACTTC.